This T cell receptor beta chain stems from a study of spatial heterogeneity in lung cancer. Each molecule of TCR cDNA was tagged with one unique molecular identifier. One entry per CDR3 protein, called by TCRdb with MiXCR from the 5' RACE reads. The sample holds thousands of distinct CDR3 sequences, around 5.2% seen once. CDR1 and CDR2 from the germline V gene are KGHSH and LQKENI. V was shortened by 3 bases and J by 4 bases, with 12 bases between the two germline ends. CDR3 length: 14 residues. The time point is: sample taken at primary tumor resection. Samples were donated by 72 untreated early-stage non-small cell lung cancer patients. By share, this clonotype counts as medium-sized.

Source: normal lung tissue next to the tumor, taken at surgery. The source is a female donor with early-stage non-small cell lung cancer. This chain links TRBV18 with TRBJ1-1; the D gene is possibly TRBD1 (6 bases). The CDR3 protein is CASSPGRGGTEAFF. The CDR3 coding sequence is TGTGCCAGCTCACCGGGGCGAGGGGGCACTGAAGCTTTCTTT.